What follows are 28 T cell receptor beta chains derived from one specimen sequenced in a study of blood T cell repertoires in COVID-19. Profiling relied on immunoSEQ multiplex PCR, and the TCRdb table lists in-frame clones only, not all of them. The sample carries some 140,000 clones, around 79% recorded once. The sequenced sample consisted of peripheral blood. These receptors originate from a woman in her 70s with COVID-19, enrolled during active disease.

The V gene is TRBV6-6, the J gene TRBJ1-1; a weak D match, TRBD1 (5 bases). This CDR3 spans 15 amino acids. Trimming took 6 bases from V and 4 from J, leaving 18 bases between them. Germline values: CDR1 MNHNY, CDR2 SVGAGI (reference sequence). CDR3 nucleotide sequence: TGTGCCAGCAGCCCTACTTCAGGGTTCGGCACTGAAGCTTTCTTT. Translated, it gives CASSPTSGFGTEAFF.

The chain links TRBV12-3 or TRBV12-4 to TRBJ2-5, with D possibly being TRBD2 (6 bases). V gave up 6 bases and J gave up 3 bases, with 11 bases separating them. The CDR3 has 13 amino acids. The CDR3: CASRGTRKETQYF. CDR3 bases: TGTGCCAGCAGGGGGACTCGAAAAGAGACCCAGTACTTC.

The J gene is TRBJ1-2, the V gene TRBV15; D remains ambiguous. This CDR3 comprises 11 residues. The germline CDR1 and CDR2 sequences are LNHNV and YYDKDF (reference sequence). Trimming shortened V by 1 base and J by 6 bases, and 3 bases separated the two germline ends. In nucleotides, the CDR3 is TGTGCCACCAGCAGAGGGCATGGCTACACCTTC. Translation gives CATSRGHGYTF.

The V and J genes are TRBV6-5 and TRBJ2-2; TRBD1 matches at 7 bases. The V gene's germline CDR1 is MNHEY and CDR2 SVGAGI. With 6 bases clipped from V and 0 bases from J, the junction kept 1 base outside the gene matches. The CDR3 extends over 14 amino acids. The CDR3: CASRGTANTGELFF. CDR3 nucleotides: TGTGCCAGCAGGGGGACAGCGAACACCGGGGAGCTGTTTTTT.

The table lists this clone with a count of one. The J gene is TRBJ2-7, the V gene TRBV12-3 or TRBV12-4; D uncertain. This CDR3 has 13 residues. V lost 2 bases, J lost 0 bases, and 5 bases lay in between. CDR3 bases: TGTGCCAGCAGTTTAAGGAGCTCCTACGAGCAGTACTTC. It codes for CASSLRSSYEQYF.

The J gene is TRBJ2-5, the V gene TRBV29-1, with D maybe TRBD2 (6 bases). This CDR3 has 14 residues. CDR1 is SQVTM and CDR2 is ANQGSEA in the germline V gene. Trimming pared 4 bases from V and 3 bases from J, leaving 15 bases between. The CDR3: CSVADGSGKETQYF. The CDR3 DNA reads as TGCAGCGTTGCCGATGGTAGCGGAAAAGAGACCCAGTACTTC.

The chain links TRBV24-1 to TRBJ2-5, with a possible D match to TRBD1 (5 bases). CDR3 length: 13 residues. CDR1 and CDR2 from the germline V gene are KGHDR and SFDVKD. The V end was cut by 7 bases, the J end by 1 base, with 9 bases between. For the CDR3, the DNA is TGTGCCACCAGCCAGGACACCCAAGAGACCCAGTACTTC. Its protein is CATSQDTQETQYF.

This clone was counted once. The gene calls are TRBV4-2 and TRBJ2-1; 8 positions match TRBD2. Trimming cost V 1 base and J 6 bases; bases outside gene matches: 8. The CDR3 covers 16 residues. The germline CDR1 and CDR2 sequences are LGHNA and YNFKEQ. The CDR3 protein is CASSQGTSGGGNEQFF. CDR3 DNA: TGTGCCAGCAGCCAAGGGACCAGCGGGGGCGGCAATGAGCAGTTCTTC.

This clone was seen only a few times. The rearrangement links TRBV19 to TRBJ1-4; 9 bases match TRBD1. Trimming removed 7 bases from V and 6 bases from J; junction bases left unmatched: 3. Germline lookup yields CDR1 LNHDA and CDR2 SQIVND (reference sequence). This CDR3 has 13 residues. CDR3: CASMGQGDEKLFF. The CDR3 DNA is TGTGCCAGTATGGGACAGGGAGATGAAAAACTGTTTTTT. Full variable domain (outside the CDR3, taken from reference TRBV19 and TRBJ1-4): DGGITQSPKYLFRKEGQNVTLSCEQNLNHDAMYWYRQDPGQGLRLIYYSQIVNDFQKGDIAEGYSVSREKKESFPLTVTSAQKNPTAFYLCASMGQGDEKLFFGSGTQLSVL.

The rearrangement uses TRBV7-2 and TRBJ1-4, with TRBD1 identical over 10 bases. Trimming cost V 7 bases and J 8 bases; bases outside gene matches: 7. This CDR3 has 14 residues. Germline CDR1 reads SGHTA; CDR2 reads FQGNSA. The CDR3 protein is CASTLTGGGEKLFF. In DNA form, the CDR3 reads TGTGCCAGCACGCTGACAGGGGGCGGAGAAAAACTGTTTTTT.

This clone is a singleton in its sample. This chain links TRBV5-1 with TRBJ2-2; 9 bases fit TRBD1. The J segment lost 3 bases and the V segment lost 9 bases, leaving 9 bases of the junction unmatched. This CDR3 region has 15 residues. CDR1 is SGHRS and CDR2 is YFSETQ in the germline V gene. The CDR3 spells CATSSRTGDTGELFF. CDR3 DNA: TGCGCCACCAGTAGCAGGACAGGGGACACCGGGGAGCTGTTTTTT.

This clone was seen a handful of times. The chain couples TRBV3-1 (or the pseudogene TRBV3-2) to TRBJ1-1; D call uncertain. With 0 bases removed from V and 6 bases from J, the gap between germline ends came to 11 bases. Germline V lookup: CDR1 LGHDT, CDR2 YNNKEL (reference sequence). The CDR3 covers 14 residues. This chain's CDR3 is CASSQERREAEAFF. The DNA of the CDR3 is TGTGCCAGCAGCCAAGAACGAAGGGAGGCTGAAGCTTTCTTT.

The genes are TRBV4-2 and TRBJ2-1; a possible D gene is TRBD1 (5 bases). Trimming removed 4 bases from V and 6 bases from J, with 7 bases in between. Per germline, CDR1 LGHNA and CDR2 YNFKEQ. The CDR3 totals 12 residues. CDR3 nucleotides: TGTGCCAGCAGCCCAGACAGCAATGAGCAGTTCTTC. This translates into CASSPDSNEQFF.

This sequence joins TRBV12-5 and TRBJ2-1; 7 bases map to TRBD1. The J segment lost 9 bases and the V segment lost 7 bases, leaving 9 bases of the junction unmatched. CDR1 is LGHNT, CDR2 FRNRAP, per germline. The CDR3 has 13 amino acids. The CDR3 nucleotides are TGTGCTAGTGCCCGGGGACAGACACTTGAGCAGTTCTTC. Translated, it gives CASARGQTLEQFF.

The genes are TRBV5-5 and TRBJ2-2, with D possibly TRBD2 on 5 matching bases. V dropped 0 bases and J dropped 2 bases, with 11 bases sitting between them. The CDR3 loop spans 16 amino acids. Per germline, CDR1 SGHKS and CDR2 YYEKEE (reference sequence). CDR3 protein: CASSLVAGVNTGELFF. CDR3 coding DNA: TGTGCCAGCAGCTTGGTTGCCGGGGTTAACACCGGGGAGCTGTTTTTT.

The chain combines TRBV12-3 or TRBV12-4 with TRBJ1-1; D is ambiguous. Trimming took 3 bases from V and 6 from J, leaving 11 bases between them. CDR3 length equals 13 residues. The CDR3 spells CASSFAGVAEAFF. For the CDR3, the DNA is TGTGCCAGCAGTTTCGCGGGAGTGGCTGAAGCTTTCTTT.

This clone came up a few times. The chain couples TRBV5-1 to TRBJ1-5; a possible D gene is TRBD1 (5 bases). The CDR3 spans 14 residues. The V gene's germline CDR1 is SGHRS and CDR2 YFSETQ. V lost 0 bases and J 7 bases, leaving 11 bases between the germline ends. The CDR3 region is CASSLGPDNQPQHF. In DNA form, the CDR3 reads TGCGCCAGCAGCTTGGGTCCGGACAACCAGCCCCAGCATTTT.

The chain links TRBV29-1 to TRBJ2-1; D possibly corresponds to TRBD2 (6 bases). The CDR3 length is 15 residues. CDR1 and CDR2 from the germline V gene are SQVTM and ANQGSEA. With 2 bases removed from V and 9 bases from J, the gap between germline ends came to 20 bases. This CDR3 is CSVERMRGLSSEQFF. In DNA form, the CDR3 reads TGCAGCGTTGAAAGGATGCGGGGCCTTTCCAGTGAGCAGTTCTTC.

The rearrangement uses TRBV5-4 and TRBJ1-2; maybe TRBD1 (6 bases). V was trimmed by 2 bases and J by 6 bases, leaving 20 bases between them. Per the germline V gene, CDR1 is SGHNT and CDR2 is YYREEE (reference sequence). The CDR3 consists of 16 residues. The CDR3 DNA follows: TGTGCCAGCAGCTTTGGGGGGGCTGGGCAGGGGAATGGCTACACCTTC. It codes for CASSFGGAGQGNGYTF.

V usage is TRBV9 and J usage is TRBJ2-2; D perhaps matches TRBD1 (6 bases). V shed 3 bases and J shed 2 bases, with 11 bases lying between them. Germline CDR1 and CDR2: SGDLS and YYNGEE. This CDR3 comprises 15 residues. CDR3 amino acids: CASSAGTLNTGELFF. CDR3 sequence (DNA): TGTGCCAGCAGCGCGGGGACACTTAACACCGGGGAGCTGTTTTTT.

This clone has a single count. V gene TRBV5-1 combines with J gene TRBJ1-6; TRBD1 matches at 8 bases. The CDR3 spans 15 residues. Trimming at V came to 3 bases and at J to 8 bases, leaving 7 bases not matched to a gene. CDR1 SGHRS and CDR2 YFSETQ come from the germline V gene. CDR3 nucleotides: TGCGCCAGCAGCTCGACAGGGGCTTTGGATTCACCCCTCCACTTT. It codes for CASSSTGALDSPLHF.

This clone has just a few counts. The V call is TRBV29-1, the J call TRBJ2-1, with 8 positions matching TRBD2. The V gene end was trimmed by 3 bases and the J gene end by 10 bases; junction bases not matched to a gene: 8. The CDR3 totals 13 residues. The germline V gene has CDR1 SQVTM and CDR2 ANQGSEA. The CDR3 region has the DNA TGCAGCGTTGAGAGGGCCCCGGGAGGGGAGCAGTTCTTC. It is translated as CSVERAPGGEQFF.

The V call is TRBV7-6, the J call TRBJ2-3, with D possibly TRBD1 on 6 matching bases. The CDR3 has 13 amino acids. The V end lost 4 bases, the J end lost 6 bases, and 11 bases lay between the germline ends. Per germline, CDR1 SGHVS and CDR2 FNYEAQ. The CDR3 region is CASSYTGKDTQYF. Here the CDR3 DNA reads TGTGCCAGCAGCTACACAGGGAAGGATACGCAGTATTTT.

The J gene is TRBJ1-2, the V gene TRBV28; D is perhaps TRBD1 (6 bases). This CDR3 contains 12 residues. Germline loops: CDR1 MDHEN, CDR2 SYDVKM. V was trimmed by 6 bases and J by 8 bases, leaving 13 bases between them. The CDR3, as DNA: TGTGCCAGCAGGACCGGACAGTCCGGCTACACCTTC. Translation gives CASRTGQSGYTF.

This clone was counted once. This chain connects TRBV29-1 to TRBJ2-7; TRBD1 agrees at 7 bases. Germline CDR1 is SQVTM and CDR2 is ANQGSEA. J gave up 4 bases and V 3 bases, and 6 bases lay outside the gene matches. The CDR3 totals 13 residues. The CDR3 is CSVDFPGQYEQYF. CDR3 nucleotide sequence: TGCAGCGTTGATTTCCCGGGACAGTACGAGCAGTACTTC.

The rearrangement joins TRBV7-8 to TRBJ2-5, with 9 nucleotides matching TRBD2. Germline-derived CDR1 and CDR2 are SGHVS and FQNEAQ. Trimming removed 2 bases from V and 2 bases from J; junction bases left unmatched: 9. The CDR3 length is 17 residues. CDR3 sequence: CASSLPVAGDLQETQYF. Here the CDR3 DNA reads TGTGCCAGCAGCTTACCCGTAGCGGGGGACCTACAAGAGACCCAGTACTTC.

This chain's CDR3 is CATSRNPGQGNTDTQYF. DNA of the CDR3: TGTGCCACCAGCAGGAACCCGGGACAGGGAAACACAGATACGCAGTATTTT. The V call is TRBV15, the J call TRBJ2-3; 9 bases agree with TRBD1. This CDR3 has 17 amino acids. Germline V CDR1 and CDR2: LNHNV, YYDKDF (reference sequence). Trimming took 3 bases from V and 2 from J; bases not matched to a gene: 9.

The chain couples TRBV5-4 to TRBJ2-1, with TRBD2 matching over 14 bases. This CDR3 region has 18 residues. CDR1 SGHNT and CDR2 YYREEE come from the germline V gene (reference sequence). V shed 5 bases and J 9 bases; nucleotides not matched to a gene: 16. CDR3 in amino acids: CASSRGLAGAVGQGEQFF. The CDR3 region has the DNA TGTGCCAGCAGTCGGGGACTAGCGGGGGCGGTAGGGCAAGGTGAGCAGTTCTTC.